This TCR beta chain was recorded in a study of cytomegalovirus exposure and HLA in healthy donors. Findings and caveats of the study: Among TCR sequences, most were rare, though some public TCRs appeared in many donors. The study flagged some 170 TCR beta chains as cytomegalovirus-associated. TCR clusters originating in the first cohort tended to co-occur in the 120 validation repertoires, according to a later analysis. A few CMV-associated chains were confirmed in vitro to be specific for CMV antigens.

The method was immunoSEQ multiplex PCR; TCRdb's version includes in-frame clones alone and lacks a portion of them. The sample records roughly 130,000 clones, about 90% being singletons. Germline values: CDR1 MDHEN, CDR2 SYDVKM. J lost 1 base, V lost 3 bases, and 4 bases had no gene match. The CDR3 runs to 17 residues. This clone was observed once. The antigen is unknown. V is TRBV28 and J is TRBJ1-6, with 9 bases fitting TRBD1. This TCR was sampled from a man between 25 and 39 years old in good health and CMV-seronegative. Sample: PBMCs. CDR3 sequence reads: CASSLGQGGSYNSPLHF. CDR3 nucleotide sequence: TGTGCCAGCAGTTTGGGACAGGGAGGTTCCTATAATTCACCCCTCCACTTT. Filled out from reference TRBV28 and TRBJ1-6, the complete variable domain reads DVKVTQSSRYLVKRTGEKVFLECVQDMDHENMFWYRQDPGLGLRLIYFSYDVKMKEKGDIPEGYSVSREKKERFSLILESASTNQTSMYLCASSLGQGGSYNSPLHFGNGTRLTVT.